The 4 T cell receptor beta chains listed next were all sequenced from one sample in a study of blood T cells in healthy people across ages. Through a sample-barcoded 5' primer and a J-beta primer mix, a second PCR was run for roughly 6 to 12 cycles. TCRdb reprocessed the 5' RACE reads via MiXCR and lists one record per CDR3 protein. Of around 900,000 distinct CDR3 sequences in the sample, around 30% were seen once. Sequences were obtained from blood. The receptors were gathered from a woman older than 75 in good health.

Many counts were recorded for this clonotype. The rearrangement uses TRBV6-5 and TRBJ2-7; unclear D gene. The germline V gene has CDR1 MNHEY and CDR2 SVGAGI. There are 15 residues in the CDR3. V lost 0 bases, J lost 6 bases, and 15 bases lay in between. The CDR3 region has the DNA TGTGCCAGCAGTTACTCGAGACGCCAAATAACCGAGCAGTACTTC. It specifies CASSYSRRQITEQYF.

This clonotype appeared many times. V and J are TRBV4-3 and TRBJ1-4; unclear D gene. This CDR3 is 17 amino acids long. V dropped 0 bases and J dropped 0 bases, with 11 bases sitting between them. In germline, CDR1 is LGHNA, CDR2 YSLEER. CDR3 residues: CASSQDTAPATNEKLFF. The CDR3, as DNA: TGCGCCAGCAGCCAAGATACCGCCCCTGCAACTAATGAAAAACTGTTTTTT.

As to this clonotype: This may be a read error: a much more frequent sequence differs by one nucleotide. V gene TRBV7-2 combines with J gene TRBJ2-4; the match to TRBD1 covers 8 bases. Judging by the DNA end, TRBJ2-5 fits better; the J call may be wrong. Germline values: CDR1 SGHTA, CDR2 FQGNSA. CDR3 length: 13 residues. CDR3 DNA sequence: TGTGCCAGCACCAGGACAGGGCGGAAGACCCAGTACTTC. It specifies CASTRTGRKTQYF.

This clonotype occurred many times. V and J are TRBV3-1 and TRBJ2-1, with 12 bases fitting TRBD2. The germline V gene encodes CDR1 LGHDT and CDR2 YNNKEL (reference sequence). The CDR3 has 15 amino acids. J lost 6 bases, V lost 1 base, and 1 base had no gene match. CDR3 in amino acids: CASSQATSGGNEQFF. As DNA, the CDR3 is TGTGCCAGCAGCCAAGCGACTAGCGGGGGCAATGAGCAGTTCTTC.